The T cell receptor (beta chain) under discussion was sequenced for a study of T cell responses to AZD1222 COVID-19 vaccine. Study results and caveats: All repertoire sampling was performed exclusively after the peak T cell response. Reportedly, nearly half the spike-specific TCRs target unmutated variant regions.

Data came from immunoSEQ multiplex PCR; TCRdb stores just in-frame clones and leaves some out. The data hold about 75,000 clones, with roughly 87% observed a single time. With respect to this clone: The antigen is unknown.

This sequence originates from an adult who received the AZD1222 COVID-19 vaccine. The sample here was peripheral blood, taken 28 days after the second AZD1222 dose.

Here the CDR3 reads CASSLFDGQPQHF. CDR3 bases: TGTGCCAGCAGCTTATTCGACGGTCAGCCCCAGCATTTT. V is TRBV7-9 and J is TRBJ1-5; no reliable D call. CDR1 SEHNR and CDR2 FQNEAQ come from the germline V gene (reference sequence). This CDR3 has 13 amino acids. Trimming cost V 2 bases and J 6 bases, with 8 bases left between them.